This TCR beta chain was retrieved from a study of identical twins. Regarding the study as a whole: Models underestimated TCR alpha sharing (out-of-frame) in monozygotic twins. The study based its conclusions on cross-sectional statistical analysis and did not follow the same donors.

TCRdb re-called the 5' RACE reads through MiXCR, storing one row per CDR3 protein. The sample contains fewer than 250,000 distinct CDR3 sequences, roughly 7.5% of which appear only once. Germline V lookup: CDR1 LNHDA, CDR2 SQIVND (reference sequence). Trimming stripped 5 bases from V and 6 bases from J, with 14 bases between. The CDR3 sequence is 14 residues long. This clonotype was observed a few times. The antigen remains undetermined. The same data also went into a second study, on yellow fever vaccine responses in identical twins.

The chain couples TRBV19 to TRBJ2-1; D is possibly TRBD1 (6 bases). The source material was memory (CD45RO+) T cells sorted from blood. The clonotype was recovered from a woman aged 18-29 years in good health. CDR3 loop: CASSRQVEANEQFF. CDR3 in DNA: TGTGCCAGTAGTCGACAGGTAGAGGCCAATGAGCAGTTCTTC.